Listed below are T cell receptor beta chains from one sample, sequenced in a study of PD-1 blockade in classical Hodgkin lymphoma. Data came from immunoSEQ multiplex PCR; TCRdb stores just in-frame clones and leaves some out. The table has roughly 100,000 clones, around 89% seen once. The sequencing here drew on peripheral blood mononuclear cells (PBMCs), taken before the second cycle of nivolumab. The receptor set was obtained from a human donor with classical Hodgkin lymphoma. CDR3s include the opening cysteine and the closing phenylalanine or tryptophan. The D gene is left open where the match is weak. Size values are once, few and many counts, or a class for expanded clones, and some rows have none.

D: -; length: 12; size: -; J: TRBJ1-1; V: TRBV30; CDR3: CAWSVRWAEAFF; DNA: TGTGCCTGGAGTGTACGTTGGGCTGAAGCTTTCTTT
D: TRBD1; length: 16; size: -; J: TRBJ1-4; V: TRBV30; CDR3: CAWSPHPGTGGEKLFF; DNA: TGTGCCTGGAGTCCTCACCCCGGGACAGGGGGCGAAAAACTGTTTTTT
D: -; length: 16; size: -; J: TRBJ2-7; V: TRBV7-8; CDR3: CASSRYTLNGGSEQYF; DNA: TGTGCCAGCAGCCGCTATACCTTGAATGGGGGCAGCGAGCAGTACTTC
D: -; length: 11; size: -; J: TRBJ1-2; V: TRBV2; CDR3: CASSELYGYTF; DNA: TGTGCCAGCAGTGAATTATATGGCTACACCTTC
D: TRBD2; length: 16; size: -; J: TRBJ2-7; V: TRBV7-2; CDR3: CASSLELALAPYEQYF; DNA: TGTGCCAGCAGCTTAGAACTAGCGTTGGCTCCTTACGAGCAGTACTTC
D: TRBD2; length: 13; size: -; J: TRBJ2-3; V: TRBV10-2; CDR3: CAIKGTTTDTQYF; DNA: TGTGCCATCAAGGGGACTACCACAGATACGCAGTATTTT
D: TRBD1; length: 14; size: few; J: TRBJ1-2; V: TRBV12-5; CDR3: CATMTGGTNYGYTF; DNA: TGTGCTACCATGACAGGGGGTACCAACTATGGCTACACCTTC
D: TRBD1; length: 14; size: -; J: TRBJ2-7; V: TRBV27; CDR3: CASSQQGRPYEQYF; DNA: TGTGCCAGCAGTCAACAGGGGCGCCCCTACGAGCAGTACTTC
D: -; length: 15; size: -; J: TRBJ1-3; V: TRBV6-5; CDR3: CASSRGRTSGNTIYF; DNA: TGTGCCAGCAGTCGCGGACGGACCTCTGGAAACACCATATATTTT
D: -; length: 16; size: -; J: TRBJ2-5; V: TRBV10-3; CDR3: CAISDPDILRSETQYF; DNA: TGTGCCATCAGTGACCCCGACATCCTACGGTCGGAGACCCAGTACTTC
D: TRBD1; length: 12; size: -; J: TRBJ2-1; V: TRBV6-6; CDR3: CASTRQGDEQFF; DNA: TGTGCCAGCACCAGACAGGGAGACGAGCAGTTCTTC
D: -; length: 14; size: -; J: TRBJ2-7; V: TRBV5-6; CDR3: CASTTGRRNYEQYF; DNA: TGTGCCAGCACCACGGGACGTCGGAACTACGAGCAGTACTTC
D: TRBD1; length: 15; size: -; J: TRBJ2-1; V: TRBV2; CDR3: CASSEDGQAYNEQFF; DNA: TGTGCCAGCAGTGAAGACGGACAGGCCTACAATGAGCAGTTCTTC
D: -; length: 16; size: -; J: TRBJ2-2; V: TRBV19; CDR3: CASSIGRGFSAGELFF; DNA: TGTGCCAGTAGTATAGGCCGGGGGTTCTCGGCCGGGGAGCTGTTTTTT
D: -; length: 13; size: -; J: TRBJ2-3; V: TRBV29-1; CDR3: CSVEILGGDTQYF; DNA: TGCAGCGTTGAGATTCTTGGCGGAGATACGCAGTATTTT
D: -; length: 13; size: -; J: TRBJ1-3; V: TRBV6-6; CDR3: CASHQGFGNTIYF; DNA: TGTGCCAGCCATCAGGGGTTTGGAAACACCATATATTTT
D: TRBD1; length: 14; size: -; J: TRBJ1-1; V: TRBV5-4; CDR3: CASSLGQGRAEAFF; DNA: TGTGCCAGCAGCTTGGGACAGGGGAGGGCTGAAGCTTTCTTT
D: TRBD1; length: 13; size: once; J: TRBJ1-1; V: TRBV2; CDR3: CASRTGLDTEAFF; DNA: TGTGCCAGCAGGACAGGGCTGGACACTGAAGCTTTCTTT
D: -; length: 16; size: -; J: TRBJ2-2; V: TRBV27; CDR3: CASSHYTGRGTGELFF; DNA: TGTGCCAGCAGCCACTATACAGGGAGAGGCACCGGGGAGCTGTTTTTT
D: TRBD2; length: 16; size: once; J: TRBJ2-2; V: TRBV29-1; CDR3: CSVEGLAGGRTGELFF; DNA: TGCAGCGTTGAAGGACTAGCGGGGGGAAGGACCGGGGAGCTGTTTTTT
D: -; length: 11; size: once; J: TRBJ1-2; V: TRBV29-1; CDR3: CSVGPSYGYTF; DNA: TGCAGCGTTGGCCCCAGCTATGGCTACACCTTC
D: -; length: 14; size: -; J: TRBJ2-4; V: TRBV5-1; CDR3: CASSSGPIRVIQYF; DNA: TGCGCCAGCAGCTCTGGACCCATCCGGGTCATTCAGTACTTC
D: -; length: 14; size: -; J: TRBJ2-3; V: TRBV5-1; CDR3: CASDPGPGADTQYF; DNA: TGCGCCAGCGATCCCGGTCCCGGGGCAGATACGCAGTATTTT
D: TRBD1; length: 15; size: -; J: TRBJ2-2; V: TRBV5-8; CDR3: CASSPYRGDTGELFF; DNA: TGTGCCAGCAGCCCCTACAGGGGGGACACCGGGGAGCTGTTTTTT
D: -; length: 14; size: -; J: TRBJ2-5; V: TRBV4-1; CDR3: CASSLGPTAETQYF; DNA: TGCGCCAGCAGCCTCGGACCCACTGCGGAGACCCAGTACTTC
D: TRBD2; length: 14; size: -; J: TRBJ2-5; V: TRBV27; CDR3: CASRTSGGGETQYF; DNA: TGTGCCAGCAGAACTAGCGGGGGGGGAGAGACCCAGTACTTC